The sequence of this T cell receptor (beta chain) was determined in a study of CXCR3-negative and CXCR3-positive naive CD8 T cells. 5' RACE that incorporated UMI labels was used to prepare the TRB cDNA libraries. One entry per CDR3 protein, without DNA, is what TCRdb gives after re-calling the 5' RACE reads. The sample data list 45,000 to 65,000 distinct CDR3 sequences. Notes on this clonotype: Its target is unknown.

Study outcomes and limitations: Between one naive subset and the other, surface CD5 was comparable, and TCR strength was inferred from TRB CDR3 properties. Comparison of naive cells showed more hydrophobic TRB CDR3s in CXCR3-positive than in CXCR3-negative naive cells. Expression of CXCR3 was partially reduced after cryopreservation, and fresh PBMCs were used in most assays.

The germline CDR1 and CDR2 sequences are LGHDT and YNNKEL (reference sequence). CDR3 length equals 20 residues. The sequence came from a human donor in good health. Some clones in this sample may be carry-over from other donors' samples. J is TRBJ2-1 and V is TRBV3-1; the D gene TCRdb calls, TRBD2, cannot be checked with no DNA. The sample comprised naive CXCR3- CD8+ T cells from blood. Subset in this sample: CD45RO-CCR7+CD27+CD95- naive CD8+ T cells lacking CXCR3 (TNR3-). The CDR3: CASSPGPGLAGRSSYNEQFF.